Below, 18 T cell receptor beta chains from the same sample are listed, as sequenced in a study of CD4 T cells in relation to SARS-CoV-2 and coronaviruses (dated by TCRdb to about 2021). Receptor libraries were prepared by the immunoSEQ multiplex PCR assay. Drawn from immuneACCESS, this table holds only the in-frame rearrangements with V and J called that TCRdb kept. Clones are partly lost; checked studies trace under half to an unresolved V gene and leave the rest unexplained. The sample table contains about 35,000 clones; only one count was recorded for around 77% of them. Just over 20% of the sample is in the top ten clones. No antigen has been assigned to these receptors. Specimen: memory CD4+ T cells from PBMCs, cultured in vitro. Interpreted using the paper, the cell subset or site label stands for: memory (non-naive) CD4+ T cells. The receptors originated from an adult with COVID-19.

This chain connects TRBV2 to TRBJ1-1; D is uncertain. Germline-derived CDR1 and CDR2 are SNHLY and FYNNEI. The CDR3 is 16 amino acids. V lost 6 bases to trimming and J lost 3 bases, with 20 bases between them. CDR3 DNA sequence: TGTGCCAGCAGAAGCACAGTAAGCAGCTTTGACACTGAAGCTTTCTTT. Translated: CASRSTVSSFDTEAFF.

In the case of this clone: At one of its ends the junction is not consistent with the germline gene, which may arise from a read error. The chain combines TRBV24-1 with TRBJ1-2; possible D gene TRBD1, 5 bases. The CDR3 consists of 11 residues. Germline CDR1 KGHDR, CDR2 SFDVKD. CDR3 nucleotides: TGTGCCACCGGTGACAGCTATGGCTACACCTTC. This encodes CATGDSYGYTF.

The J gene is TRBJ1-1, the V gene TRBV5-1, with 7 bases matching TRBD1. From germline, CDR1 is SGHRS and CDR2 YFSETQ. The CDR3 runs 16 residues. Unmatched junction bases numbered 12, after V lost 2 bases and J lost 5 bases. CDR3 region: CASSFIQGVGSTEAFF. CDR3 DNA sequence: TGCGCCAGCAGCTTTATCCAGGGGGTAGGGTCAACTGAAGCTTTCTTT.

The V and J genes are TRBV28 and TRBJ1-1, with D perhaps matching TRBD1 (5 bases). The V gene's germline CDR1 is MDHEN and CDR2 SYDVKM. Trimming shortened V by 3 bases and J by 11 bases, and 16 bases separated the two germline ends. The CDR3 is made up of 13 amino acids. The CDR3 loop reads CASSLVQGGAAFF. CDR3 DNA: TGTGCCAGCAGTTTGGTCCAGGGTGGTGCGGCTTTCTTT.

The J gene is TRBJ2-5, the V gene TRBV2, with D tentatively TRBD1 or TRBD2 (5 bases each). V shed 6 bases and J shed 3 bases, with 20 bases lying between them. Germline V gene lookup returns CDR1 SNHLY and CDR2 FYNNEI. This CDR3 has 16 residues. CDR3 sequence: CASRKGRPVFEETQYF. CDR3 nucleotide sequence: TGTGCCAGCAGGAAGGGACGCCCGGTCTTCGAAGAGACCCAGTACTTC. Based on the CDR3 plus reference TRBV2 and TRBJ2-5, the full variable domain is EPEVTQTPSHQVTQMGQEVILRCVPISNHLYFYWYRQILGQKVEFLVSFYNNEISEKSEIFDDQFSVERPDGSNFTLKIRSTKLEDSAMYFCASRKGRPVFEETQYFGPGTRLLVL.

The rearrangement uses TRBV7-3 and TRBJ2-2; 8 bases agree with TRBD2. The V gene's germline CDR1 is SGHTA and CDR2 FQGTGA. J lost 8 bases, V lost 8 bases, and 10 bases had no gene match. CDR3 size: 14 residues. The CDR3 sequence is CASGSGSAFGELFF. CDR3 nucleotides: TGTGCCAGCGGAAGCGGGAGCGCCTTTGGGGAGCTGTTTTTT.

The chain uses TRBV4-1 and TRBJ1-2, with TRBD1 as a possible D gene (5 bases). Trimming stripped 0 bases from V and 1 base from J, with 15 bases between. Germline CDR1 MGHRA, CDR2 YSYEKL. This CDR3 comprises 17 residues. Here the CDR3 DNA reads TGCGCCAGCAGCCAAGAAGGCGGGGGGTCGGGTAACTATGGCTACACCTTC. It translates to CASSQEGGGSGNYGYTF.

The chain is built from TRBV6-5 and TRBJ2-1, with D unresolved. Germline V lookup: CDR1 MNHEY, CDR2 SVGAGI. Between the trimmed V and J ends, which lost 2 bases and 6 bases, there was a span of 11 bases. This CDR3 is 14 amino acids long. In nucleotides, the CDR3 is TGTGCCAGCAGTTACGGTCAGGTTCCCAATGAGCAGTTCTTC. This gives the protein CASSYGQVPNEQFF.

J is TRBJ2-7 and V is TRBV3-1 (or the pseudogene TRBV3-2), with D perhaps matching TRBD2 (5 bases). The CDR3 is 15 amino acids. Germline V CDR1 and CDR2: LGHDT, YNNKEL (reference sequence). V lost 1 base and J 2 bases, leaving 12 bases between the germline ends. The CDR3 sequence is CASSQGVSEAYEQYF. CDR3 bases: TGTGCCAGCAGCCAAGGTGTTAGCGAGGCCTACGAGCAGTACTTC.

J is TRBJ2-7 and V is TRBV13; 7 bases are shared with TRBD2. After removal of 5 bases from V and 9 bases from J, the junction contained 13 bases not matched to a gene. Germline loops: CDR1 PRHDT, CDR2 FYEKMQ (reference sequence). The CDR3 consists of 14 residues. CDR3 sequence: CASSQGPGGSGQYF. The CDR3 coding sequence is TGTGCCAGCAGCCAAGGCCCCGGCGGGAGTGGGCAGTACTTC.

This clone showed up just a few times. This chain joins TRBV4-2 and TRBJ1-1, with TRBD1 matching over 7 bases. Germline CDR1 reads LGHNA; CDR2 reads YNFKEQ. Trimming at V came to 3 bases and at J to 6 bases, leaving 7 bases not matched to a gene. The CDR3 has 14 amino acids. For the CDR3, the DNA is TGTGCCAGCAGCCAGAATGGACAGGTCCCTGAAGCTTTCTTT. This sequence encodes CASSQNGQVPEAFF.

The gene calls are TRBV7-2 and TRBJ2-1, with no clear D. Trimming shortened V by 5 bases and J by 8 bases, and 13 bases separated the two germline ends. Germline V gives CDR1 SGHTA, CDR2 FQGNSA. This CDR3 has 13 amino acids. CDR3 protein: CASSRPPADEQFF. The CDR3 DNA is TGTGCCAGCAGCAGACCCCCGGCCGATGAGCAGTTCTTC.

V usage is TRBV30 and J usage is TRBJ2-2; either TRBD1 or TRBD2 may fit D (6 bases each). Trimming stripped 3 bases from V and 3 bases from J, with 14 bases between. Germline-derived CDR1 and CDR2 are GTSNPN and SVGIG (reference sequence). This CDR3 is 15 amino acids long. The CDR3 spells CAWRSGGRDTGELFF. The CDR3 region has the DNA TGTGCCTGGAGATCCGGGGGCAGGGACACCGGGGAGCTGTTTTTT.

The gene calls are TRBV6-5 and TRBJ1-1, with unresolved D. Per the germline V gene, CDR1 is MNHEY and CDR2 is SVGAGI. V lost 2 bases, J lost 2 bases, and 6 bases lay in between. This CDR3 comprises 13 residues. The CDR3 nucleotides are TGTGCCAGCAGTTACGGATCCAACACTGAAGCTTTCTTT. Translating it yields CASSYGSNTEAFF.

The CDR3 loop reads CASSELILSYNEQFF. The DNA of the CDR3 is TGTGCCAGCAGTGAGCTGATCCTCTCCTACAATGAGCAGTTCTTC. The V and J genes are TRBV6-1 and TRBJ2-1; no firm D call. From germline, CDR1 is MNHNS and CDR2 SASEGT. The CDR3 contains 15 residues. V was shortened by 3 bases and J by 0 bases, with 9 bases between the two germline ends.

CDR3 region: CASSKEGVRPGGNQPQHF. The CDR3 DNA reads as TGTGCCAGCAGCAAAGAGGGCGTCAGGCCGGGTGGCAATCAGCCCCAGCATTTT. This chain uses TRBV21-1 with TRBJ1-5. TRBV21-1 is a known pseudogene. This CDR3 contains 18 residues.

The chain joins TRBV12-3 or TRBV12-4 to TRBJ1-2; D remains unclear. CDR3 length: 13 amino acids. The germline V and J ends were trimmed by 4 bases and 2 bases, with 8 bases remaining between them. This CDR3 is CASSSKMNYGYTF. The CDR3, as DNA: TGTGCCAGCAGTTCCAAGATGAACTATGGCTACACCTTC.

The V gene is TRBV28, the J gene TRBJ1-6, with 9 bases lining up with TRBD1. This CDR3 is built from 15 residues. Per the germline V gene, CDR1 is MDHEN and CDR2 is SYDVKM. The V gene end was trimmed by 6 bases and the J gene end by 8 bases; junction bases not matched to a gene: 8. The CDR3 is CASRTPTGGDSPLHF. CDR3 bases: TGTGCCAGCAGAACACCGACAGGGGGTGATTCACCCCTCCACTTT.